What follows is one TCR beta chain and its context. The table came from immunoSEQ multiplex PCR; TCRdb's copy has only in-frame clones and leaves some out. The sample lists about 200,000 clones, around nine tenths seen once, with 0.53% in the top ten. This entry is derived from a study of blood T cell repertoires in COVID-19. Study-level background: T cells, B-cell-depleted T cells, or PBMCs supplied cDNA or gDNA.

This CDR3 is 12 amino acids long. The V gene lost 1 base and the J gene lost 4 bases, with 4 bases spanning the gap. Germline V gene sequence: CDR1 LGHDT, CDR2 YNNKEL (reference sequence). The rearrangement links TRBV3-1 (or the pseudogene TRBV3-2) to TRBJ1-1, with D unresolved. The sequence derives from a man aged 45-65 years with acute or convalescent COVID-19. Sequenced: peripheral blood. The CDR3 DNA reads as TGTGCCAGCAGCCAAGGCGGCACTGAAGCTTTCTTT. Protein: CASSQGGTEAFF.